One sample yielded the 3 T cell receptor beta chains listed below, sequenced in a study of radiation and T cells in renal cell carcinoma. Assay: immunoSEQ multiplex PCR; the TCRdb copy retains only in-frame clones and omits some. This sample has about 86,000 clones, with over 80% found just once. Specified time point: blood 4 weeks post-SBRT, at nephrectomy. Described treatment: 15 Gy SBRT to primary tumor, nephrectomy 4 weeks later. The source material was blood, sampled from a patient whose treatment included radiotherapy and nephrectomy. Receptors originate from a man aged 50 or older with renal cell carcinoma.

The chain recombines TRBV6-6 with TRBJ2-7, with 7 bases identical to TRBD2. CDR3 size: 15 residues. Germline V lookup: CDR1 MNHNY, CDR2 SVGAGI (reference sequence). V was clipped by 6 bases and J by 9 bases; unmatched bases: 17. The CDR3 here is CASRSDGTTGRGQYF. CDR3 DNA: TGTGCCAGCAGATCCGACGGGACTACCGGGCGGGGGCAGTACTTC.

The table lists this clone with a few counts. The chain carries TRBV2 and TRBJ2-5, with D possibly called TRBD1 or TRBD2 (5 bases each). Germline V gene sequence: CDR1 SNHLY, CDR2 FYNNEI. This CDR3 has 12 amino acids. Trimming cost V 6 bases and J 5 bases, with 10 bases left between them. This chain's CDR3 is CASRGRGETQYF. CDR3 in DNA: TGTGCCAGCAGGGGGCGAGGGGAGACCCAGTACTTC.

The V gene is TRBV30, the J gene TRBJ1-2, with 9 bases lining up with TRBD1. Germline CDR1 GTSNPN, CDR2 SVGIG (reference sequence). The CDR3 loop spans 13 amino acids. Trimming at V came to 2 bases and at J to 8 bases, leaving 6 bases not matched to a gene. Here the CDR3 reads CAWSLGQGRGYTF. The CDR3 nucleotides are TGTGCCTGGAGTTTGGGACAGGGTAGGGGCTACACCTTC.